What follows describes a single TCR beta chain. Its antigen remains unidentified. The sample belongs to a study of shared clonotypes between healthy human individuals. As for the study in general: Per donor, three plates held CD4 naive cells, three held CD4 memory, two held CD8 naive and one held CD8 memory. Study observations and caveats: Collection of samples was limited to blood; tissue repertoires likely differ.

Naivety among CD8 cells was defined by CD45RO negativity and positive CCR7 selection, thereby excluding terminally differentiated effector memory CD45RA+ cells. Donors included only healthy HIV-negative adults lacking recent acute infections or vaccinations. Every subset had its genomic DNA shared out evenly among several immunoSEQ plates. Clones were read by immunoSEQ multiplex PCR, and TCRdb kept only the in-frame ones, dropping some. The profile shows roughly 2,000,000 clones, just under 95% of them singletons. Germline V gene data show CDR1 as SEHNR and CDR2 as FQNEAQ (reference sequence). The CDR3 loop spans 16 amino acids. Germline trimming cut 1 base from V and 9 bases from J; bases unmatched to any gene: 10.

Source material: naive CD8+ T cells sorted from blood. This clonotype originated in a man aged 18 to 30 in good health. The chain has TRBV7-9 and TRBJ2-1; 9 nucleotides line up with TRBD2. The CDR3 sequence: CASSLVSSGKTGEQFF. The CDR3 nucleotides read TGTGCCAGCAGCTTAGTATCTAGCGGGAAAACGGGTGAGCAGTTCTTC.